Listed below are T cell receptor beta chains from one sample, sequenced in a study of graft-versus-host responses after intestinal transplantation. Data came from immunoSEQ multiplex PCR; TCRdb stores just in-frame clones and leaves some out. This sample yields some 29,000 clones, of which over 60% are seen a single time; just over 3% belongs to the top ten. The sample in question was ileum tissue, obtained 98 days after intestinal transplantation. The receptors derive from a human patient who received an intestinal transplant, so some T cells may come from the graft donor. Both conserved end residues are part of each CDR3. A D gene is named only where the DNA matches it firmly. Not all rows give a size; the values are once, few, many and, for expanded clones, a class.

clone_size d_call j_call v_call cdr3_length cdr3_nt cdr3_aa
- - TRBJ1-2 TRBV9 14 TGTGCCAGCAGCGGAGACACCTCGGGGCGGGGCTACACCTTC CASSGDTSGRGYTF
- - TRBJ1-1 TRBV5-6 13 TGTGCCAGCAGCTTCCGGGAGGTCTTTGAAGCTTTCTTT CASSFREVFEAFF
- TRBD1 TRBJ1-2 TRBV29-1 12 TGCAGCGTCTTCAGGGGGGCGGATGGCTACACCTTC CSVFRGADGYTF
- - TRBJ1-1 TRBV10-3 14 TGTGCCATCAGTGCTGGTGGGCCTAACACTGAAGCTTTCTTT CAISAGGPNTEAFF
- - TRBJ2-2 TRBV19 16 TGTGCCAGTAGTAAGATCACAAACGAGCGTGCCGGGGAGCTGTTTTTT CASSKITNERAGELFF
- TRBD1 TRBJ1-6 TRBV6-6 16 TGTGCCAGCAGTCCGCGGGACAGGGGTGGTGATTCACCCCTCCACTTT CASSPRDRGGDSPLHF
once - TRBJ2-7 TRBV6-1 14 TGTGCCAGCCTGGGACGGGCATTTCACTCCGAGCAGTACTTC CASLGRAFHSEQYF
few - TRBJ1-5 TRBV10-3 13 TGTGCTATCCGGGACTTACTAAGTCAGCCCCAGCATTTT CAIRDLLSQPQHF
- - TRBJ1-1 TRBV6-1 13 TGTGCCACCTCGGATATACCGTGGACTGAAGCTTTCTTT CATSDIPWTEAFF
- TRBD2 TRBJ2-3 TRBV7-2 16 TGTGCCAGCAGCACTCGACTAGCGGGGAAAACAGATACGCAGTATTTT CASSTRLAGKTDTQYF
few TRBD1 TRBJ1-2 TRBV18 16 TGTGCCAGCTCACCCGAGAGGACAGGGGGCACCTATGGCTACACCTTC CASSPERTGGTYGYTF
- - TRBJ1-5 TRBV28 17 TGTGCCAGCAGTCCCCAGTTGGGCGCGTCCCCCGATCAGCCCCAGCATTTT CASSPQLGASPDQPQHF
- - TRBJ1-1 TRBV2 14 TGTGCCAGCGTTTCGACCATAATGAACACTGAAGCTTTCTTT CASVSTIMNTEAFF
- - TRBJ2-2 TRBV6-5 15 TGTGCCAGCAGGGTGGACAGTAAGAACACCGGGGAGCTGTTTTTT CASRVDSKNTGELFF
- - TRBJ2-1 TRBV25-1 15 TGTGCCAGCAGTGATAACTCCGCGTATTACAATGAGCAGTTCTTC CASSDNSAYYNEQFF
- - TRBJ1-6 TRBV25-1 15 TGTGCCAGCAGTGGCGGCATCCCAACCCGTTCACCCCTCCACTTT CASSGGIPTRSPLHF
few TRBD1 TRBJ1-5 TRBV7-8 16 TGTGCCAGCAGCCTTGGGACAGGGGGACCCAATCAGCCCCAGCATTTT CASSLGTGGPNQPQHF